This TCR beta chain appears in the sequencing data of a study of T-cell reconstitution after alpha-beta-depleted transplantation in children listed by TCRdb under 2016. Background for the entire study: Using TCR repertoire profiling, the study quantitatively followed how T-cell immune reconstitution unfolded in children after TCRalphabeta/CD19-depleted allogeneic hematopoietic cell transplantation.

In the paper's terms, the treatment or condition label means: allogeneic hematopoietic cell transplantation with graft depleted of TCRalphabeta T cells and CD19 B cells. TCRalphabeta/CD19-depleted allogeneic hematopoietic cell grafts were given to the transplant recipients, all of whom were children. Libraries were constructed by PCR. Sequenced on an Illumina HiSeq 2500. TCR libraries were prepared with molecular barcoding, using unique molecular identifiers to normalize TCRbeta repertoire quantification. The raw public data were reprocessed by TCRdb itself: fastp quality trimming at Q25, MiXCR clonotype calling, in-frame beta chains only. All rows with the same CDR3 protein become a single entry with the most common DNA and genes. The sample table records 440,000 or so distinct CDR3 sequences; roughly 43% of these occur just once. The ten top clones hold approximately 30% of the sample. Findings and caveats that apply to the study as a whole: About two months after transplant, the apparently early recovery of alphabetaT-cell counts reportedly depended on just several hundred clones that had expanded rapidly and came from non-depleted graft cells. In some patients, the high TCRbeta diversity seen at day 60 was put down to recipient T cells and intrathymic progenitors that had survived conditioning. Over subsequent months, a decline in hyperexpanded clone frequencies was noted, and after one year, T-cell counts and TCRbeta diversity were mostly ascribed to newly produced T cells.

Relative to germline, V is 7 bases shorter and J is 3 bases shorter, with 9 bases between their ends. The germline V gene specifies SQVTM as CDR1 and ANQGSEA as CDR2. The CDR3 sequence holds 12 residues, the cysteine and phenylalanine included. Only the CDR3 region is kept as DNA, spanning 36 bases read in frame from base 1. This clonotype turned up a few times. No cognate antigen has been identified for it. The input lacks base qualities; no much larger clone sits a single base away. This specimen consisted of PBMCs, obtained before TCRalphabeta/CD19-depleted stem cell transplant. This TCR came from a girl aged 2-9 years with aplastic anemia, due to receive a stem cell transplant. The sequence is built from TRBV29-1 and TRBJ1-4; matching of 6 bases hints at TRBD1 as the D gene. The DNA sequence is given as TGCAGCGCGACAGGAGCTAATGAAAAACTGTTTTTT. This yields the protein CSATGANEKLFF.